This is a list of T cell receptor beta chains from one sample in a study of T cell responses to AZD1222 COVID-19 vaccine. TCRdb's table, derived via immunoSEQ multiplex PCR, lists solely in-frame clones and lacks some. The data show roughly 100,000 clones, with about 88% seen just once and roughly 14% held by the top ten. The material sequenced was peripheral blood, taken on day 0 of AZD1222 vaccination. Source of these receptors: an adult in good health. Each CDR3 is given with its conserved first and last residue. The order of the fields is D gene, V gene, CDR3 length, J gene, clone size, CDR3 protein, CDR3 DNA. The D gene is left open where the match is weak. Some rows mark clone size as missing; the rest say once, few, many or name a class of expanded clone.

>TRBD2|TRBV5-1|16|TRBJ2-1|.
CASSLLRLAGGNEQFF
TGCGCCAGCAGTCTCTTGAGACTAGCGGGGGGGAATGAGCAGTTCTTC
>TRBD1|TRBV3-1/TRBV3-2|14|TRBJ1-5|.
CASSSTGGNQPQHF
TGTGCCAGCAGCTCGACAGGGGGCAATCAGCCCCAGCATTTT
>.|TRBV7-7|17|TRBJ2-3|.
CASSPERGAAGTDTQYF
TGTGCCAGCAGCCCCGAACGCGGGGCGGCGGGCACAGATACGCAGTATTTT
>TRBD2|TRBV9|15|TRBJ2-1|.
CASSVSGGSYNEQFF
TGTGCCAGCAGCGTAAGCGGGGGGTCCTACAATGAGCAGTTCTTC
>.|TRBV2|14|TRBJ1-2|once
CASSDGGGFNGYTF
TGTGCCAGCAGTGATGGGGGGGGCTTTAATGGCTACACCTTC
>TRBD1|TRBV7-8|17|TRBJ2-1|.
CASSPTTGTGGFHEQFF
TGTGCCAGCAGCCCCACAACCGGGACAGGGGGGTTCCATGAGCAGTTCTTC
>.|TRBV7-6|16|TRBJ1-2|once
CASSLQDSRVSYGYTF
TGTGCCAGCAGCTTACAGGACAGCCGAGTCAGTTATGGCTACACCTTC
>.|TRBV7-3|17|TRBJ2-2|.
CASSLETFSGDTGELFF
TGTGCCAGCAGCTTGGAGACTTTCTCGGGGGACACCGGGGAGCTGTTTTTT
>.|TRBV19|15|TRBJ1-4|.
CASSYGEGVNEKLFF
TGTGCCAGTAGTTACGGAGAGGGAGTTAATGAAAAACTGTTTTTT
>TRBD1|TRBV15|15|TRBJ1-1|.
CATSRDRGLVDEAFF
TGTGCCACCAGCAGGGACAGGGGGCTGGTTGATGAAGCTTTCTTT
>.|TRBV4-3|14|TRBJ2-3|.
CASSQGGDADTQYF
TGCGCCAGCAGCCAAGGCGGGGACGCAGATACGCAGTATTTT
>TRBD2|TRBV28|14|TRBJ2-1|.
CASSSPAVGGRQFF
TGTGCCAGCAGTTCCCCTGCGGTCGGGGGGAGGCAGTTCTTC
>.|TRBV28|13|TRBJ1-1|once
CASSSTRAVQAFF
TGTGCCAGCAGTTCCACCAGGGCTGTGCAAGCTTTCTTT
>TRBD1|TRBV6-2/TRBV6-3|16|TRBJ1-4|.
CASSSRTGSTNEKLFF
TGTGCCAGCAGTTCGCGGACAGGGAGCACTAATGAAAAACTGTTTTTT
>.|TRBV28|13|TRBJ2-7|.
CASRAQGTYEQYF
TGTGCCAGCAGGGCGCAGGGTACCTACGAGCAGTACTTC
>.|TRBV7-9|13|TRBJ1-4|.
CASSFTGNEKLFF
TGTGCCAGCAGCTTCACGGGGAATGAAAAACTGTTTTTT
>TRBD1|TRBV4-2|19|TRBJ2-2|.
CASSQAVKGQGRGTGELFF
TGTGCCAGCAGCCAAGCGGTAAAGGGACAGGGGAGGGGAACCGGGGAGCTGTTTTTT
>TRBD1|TRBV28|15|TRBJ1-4|.
CASSTGTGVGEKLFF
TGTGCCAGCAGCACCGGGACAGGGGTAGGGGAAAAACTGTTTTTT
>.|TRBV19|14|TRBJ2-7|.
CASSTPNPSYEQYF
TGTGCCAGTAGTACCCCGAATCCTTCCTACGAGCAGTACTTC
>.|TRBV6-5|15|TRBJ1-1|.
CASSYSEGGGTEAFF
TGTGCCAGCAGTTACTCGGAGGGGGGCGGCACTGAAGCTTTCTTT
>.|TRBV9|15|TRBJ2-5|.
CASSVGQGSRETQYF
TGTGCCAGCAGCGTAGGGCAGGGGAGTCGCGAGACCCAGTACTTC
>TRBD1|TRBV29-1|14|TRBJ1-1|.
CSSSATGLGTEAFF
TGCAGCTCCTCCGCGACAGGGTTGGGGACTGAAGCTTTCTTT
>TRBD2|TRBV10-3|16|TRBJ2-7|.
CAISEGARGGQYEQYF
TGTGCCATCAGTGAGGGAGCTCGGGGGGGCCAATACGAGCAGTACTTC
>.|TRBV30|17|TRBJ2-3|.
CAWSVFGQIAGTDTQYF
TGTGCCTGGAGTGTATTTGGACAGATAGCTGGGACAGATACGCAGTATTTT
>.|TRBV6-5|13|TRBJ1-2|.
CASRRAVSYGYTF
TGTGCCAGCAGACGGGCAGTCTCCTATGGCTACACCTTC
>TRBD1|TRBV6-5|14|TRBJ1-2|.
CASSYAGGVSGYTF
TGTGCCAGCAGTTACGCAGGGGGTGTGAGCGGCTACACCTTC
>.|TRBV12-3/TRBV12-4|12|TRBJ2-7|.
CASRTGPYEQYF
TGTGCCAGCAGAACAGGGCCCTACGAGCAGTACTTC
>TRBD2|TRBV3-1/TRBV3-2|15|TRBJ2-1|once
CASSPTSGGHGRQFF
TGTGCCAGCAGCCCGACTAGCGGGGGGCATGGAAGGCAGTTCTTC
>TRBD1|TRBV25-1|15|TRBJ2-7|.
CASSAAGTADYEQYF
TGTGCCAGCAGTGCAGCCGGGACAGCAGACTACGAGCAGTACTTC
>.|TRBV28|13|TRBJ1-2|.
CASSLGRDYGYTF
TGTGCCAGCAGTTTAGGGAGGGACTATGGCTACACCTTC
>TRBD1|TRBV7-8|16|TRBJ1-2|.
CASSLEGQGPNYGYTF
TGTGCCAGCAGCTTAGAGGGACAGGGCCCTAACTATGGCTACACCTTC
>TRBD1|TRBV7-6|16|TRBJ1-1|.
CASSLGAQGANTEAFF
TGTGCCAGCAGCTTAGGGGCACAGGGGGCGAACACTGAAGCTTTCTTT